This TCR beta chain emerged from a study of cytomegalovirus exposure and HLA in healthy donors. The PCR ran on 60 Vbeta and 13 Jbeta primers. Here immunoSEQ multiplex PCR was the method, and the copy in TCRdb shows in-frame clones only, minus some. The table includes 100,000 or so clones, nearly 15% detected once. The V and J ends lost 0 bases and 13 bases respectively, with 13 bases between them. There are 13 residues in the CDR3. Germline loops: CDR1 MNHNY, CDR2 SVGAGI (reference sequence). This clonotype originated in a female donor in good health and CMV-seronegative. J is TRBJ2-1 and V is TRBV6-6, with D tentatively TRBD2 (6 bases). Sequenced sample: PBMCs. The CDR3 nucleotides are TGTGCCAGCAGTTACTCGGAGGGCTCCCCACAGTTCTTC. Translation: CASSYSEGSPQFF.